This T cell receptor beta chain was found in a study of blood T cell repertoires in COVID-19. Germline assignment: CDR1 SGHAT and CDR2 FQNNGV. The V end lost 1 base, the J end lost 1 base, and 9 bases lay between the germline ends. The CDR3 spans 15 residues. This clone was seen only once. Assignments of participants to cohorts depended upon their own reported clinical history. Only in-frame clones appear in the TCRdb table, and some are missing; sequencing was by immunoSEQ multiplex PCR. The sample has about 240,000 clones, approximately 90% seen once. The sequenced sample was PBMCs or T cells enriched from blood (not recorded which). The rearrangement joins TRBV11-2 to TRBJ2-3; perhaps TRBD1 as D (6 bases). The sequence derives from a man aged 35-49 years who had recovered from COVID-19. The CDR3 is CASSLGAGGTDTQYF. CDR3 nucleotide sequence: TGTGCCAGCAGCTTAGGGGCAGGGGGCACAGATACGCAGTATTTT.